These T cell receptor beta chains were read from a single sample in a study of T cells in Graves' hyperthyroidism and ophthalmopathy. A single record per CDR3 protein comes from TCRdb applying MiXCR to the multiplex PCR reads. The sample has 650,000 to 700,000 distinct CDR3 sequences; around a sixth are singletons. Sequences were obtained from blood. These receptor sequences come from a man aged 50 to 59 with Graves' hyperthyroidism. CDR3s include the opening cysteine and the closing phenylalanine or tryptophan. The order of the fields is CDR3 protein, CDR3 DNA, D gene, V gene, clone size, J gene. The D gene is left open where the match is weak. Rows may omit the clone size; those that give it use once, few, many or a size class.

CDR3aa: CASLGTVNTEAFF
CDR3nt: TGTGCCAGCTTAGGTACGGTGAACACTGAAGCTTTCTTT
d_gene: .
v_gene: TRBV28
abundance: many
j_gene: TRBJ1-1

CDR3aa: CASSFPGQGTGDLNEQFF
CDR3nt: TGTGCCAGCAGCTTCCCCGGCCAAGGGACAGGGGACCTCAATGAGCAGTTCTTC
d_gene: TRBD1
v_gene: TRBV7-9
abundance: many
j_gene: TRBJ2-1

CDR3aa: CASSLSAAGSEQYF
CDR3nt: TGCGCCAGCAGCTTGTCGGCGGCAGGGAGTGAGCAGTACTTC
d_gene: .
v_gene: TRBV5-1
abundance: .
j_gene: TRBJ2-7

CDR3aa: CASSAIGDTGELFF
CDR3nt: TGTGCCAGCAGCGCCATAGGGGACACCGGGGAGCTGTTTTTT
d_gene: .
v_gene: TRBV6-4
abundance: few
j_gene: TRBJ2-2

CDR3aa: CASSNLAGVAHRTDTQYF
CDR3nt: TGTGCCAGTAGTAATCTAGCGGGAGTTGCCCATCGCACAGATACGCAGTATTTT
d_gene: TRBD2
v_gene: TRBV19
abundance: many
j_gene: TRBJ2-3

CDR3aa: CASSLGSGSGNEQFF
CDR3nt: TGTGCCAGCAGCTTAGGTAGCGGGAGTGGCAATGAGCAGTTCTTC
d_gene: TRBD2
v_gene: TRBV7-2
abundance: few
j_gene: TRBJ2-1

CDR3aa: CASRHGQGLNYGYTF
CDR3nt: TGTGCCAGCAGACACGGACAGGGGCTTAACTATGGCTACACCTTC
d_gene: TRBD1
v_gene: TRBV6-1
abundance: many
j_gene: TRBJ1-2

CDR3aa: CATSLAGGHLQRTDTQYF
CDR3nt: TGTGCCACCAGCCTAGCGGGAGGACACCTACAGCGCACAGATACGCAGTATTTT
d_gene: TRBD2
v_gene: TRBV24-1
abundance: .
j_gene: TRBJ2-3

CDR3aa: CASSKIRRGQSEPLYNEQFF
CDR3nt: TGTGCCAGCAGCAAAATACGTCGGGGACAGAGTGAGCCCCTTTACAATGAGCAGTTCTTC
d_gene: TRBD1
v_gene: TRBV11-2
abundance: many
j_gene: TRBJ2-1

CDR3aa: CASIGSPTYEQYF
CDR3nt: TGTGCCAGCATCGGGTCCCCGACCTACGAGCAGTACTTC
d_gene: .
v_gene: TRBV28
abundance: many
j_gene: TRBJ2-7

CDR3aa: CATSRVGGGNNEQFF
CDR3nt: TGTGCCACCAGCAGAGTCGGAGGGGGAAACAATGAGCAGTTCTTC
d_gene: .
v_gene: TRBV15
abundance: many
j_gene: TRBJ2-1

CDR3aa: CSARDRTVYYQPQHF
CDR3nt: TGCAGTGCTAGAGATAGAACAGTTTATTATCAGCCCCAGCATTTT
d_gene: .
v_gene: TRBV20-1
abundance: few
j_gene: TRBJ1-5

CDR3aa: CASSLAPGGSTDTQYF
CDR3nt: TGTGCCAGCAGCTTAGCACCAGGGGGATCCACAGATACGCAGTATTTT
d_gene: TRBD1
v_gene: TRBV7-9
abundance: .
j_gene: TRBJ2-3

CDR3aa: CAILRGAINSYEQYF
CDR3nt: TGTGCCATCCTACGAGGGGCCATTAACTCCTACGAGCAGTACTTC
d_gene: .
v_gene: TRBV3-1
abundance: many
j_gene: TRBJ2-7

CDR3aa: CASSLGGEAGRAYEQYF
CDR3nt: TGTGCCAGCAGCTTAGGGGGGGAGGCAGGGAGGGCCTACGAGCAGTACTTC
d_gene: TRBD2
v_gene: TRBV7-2
abundance: many
j_gene: TRBJ2-7

CDR3aa: CASSPSGRPENEQFF
CDR3nt: TGTGCCAGCAGCCCCAGCGGGAGGCCCGAGAATGAGCAGTTCTTC
d_gene: TRBD2
v_gene: TRBV7-3
abundance: .
j_gene: TRBJ2-1

CDR3aa: CASSLGRTVNTEAFF
CDR3nt: TGTGCCAGCAGCTTAGGTAGGACAGTGAACACTGAAGCTTTCTTT
d_gene: .
v_gene: TRBV11-1
abundance: many
j_gene: TRBJ1-1

CDR3aa: CSADPYGYTF
CDR3nt: TGCAGTGCGGACCCGTATGGCTACACCTTC
d_gene: .
v_gene: TRBV20-1
abundance: many
j_gene: TRBJ1-2

CDR3aa: CASSSGTSGTTWETQYF
CDR3nt: TGTGCCAGCAGTTCCGGGACTAGCGGTACGACATGGGAGACCCAGTACTTC
d_gene: TRBD2
v_gene: TRBV6-2/TRBV6-3
abundance: few
j_gene: TRBJ2-5

CDR3aa: CASSMTSGRALDTQYF
CDR3nt: TGTGCCAGTAGTATGACTAGCGGGAGGGCCTTAGATACGCAGTATTTT
d_gene: TRBD2
v_gene: TRBV19
abundance: .
j_gene: TRBJ2-3

CDR3aa: CASSEPRQGNTEAFF
CDR3nt: TGTGCCAGCAGTGAACCAAGACAGGGAAACACTGAAGCTTTCTTT
d_gene: TRBD1
v_gene: TRBV6-1
abundance: few
j_gene: TRBJ1-1

CDR3aa: CATSRAANSPLHF
CDR3nt: TGTGCCACCAGCAGAGCCGCCAATTCACCCCTCCACTTT
d_gene: .
v_gene: TRBV15
abundance: many
j_gene: TRBJ1-6

CDR3aa: CASSPYPRVAGGRGTDTQYF
CDR3nt: TGCGCCAGCAGCCCTTACCCCCGGGTAGCGGGAGGGCGAGGCACAGATACGCAGTATTTT
d_gene: TRBD2
v_gene: TRBV5-1
abundance: once
j_gene: TRBJ2-3

CDR3aa: CASSSLSLLGYEQYF
CDR3nt: TGTGCCAGCAGTTCCCTTTCACTACTAGGGTACGAGCAGTACTTC
d_gene: .
v_gene: TRBV28
abundance: .
j_gene: TRBJ2-7

CDR3aa: CVSSETGHSGANVLTF
CDR3nt: TGTGTCAGCAGCGAAACAGGCCACTCTGGGGCCAACGTCCTGACTTTC
d_gene: .
v_gene: TRBV2
abundance: .
j_gene: TRBJ2-6

CDR3aa: CASSLSGRSYNEQFF
CDR3nt: TGTGCCAGCAGCCTTAGCGGGAGGTCCTACAATGAGCAGTTCTTC
d_gene: TRBD2
v_gene: TRBV12-3/TRBV12-4
abundance: many
j_gene: TRBJ2-1

CDR3aa: CASSPRDLSSYEQYF
CDR3nt: TGTGCCAGCAGCCCCCGGGACCTCAGTTCCTACGAGCAGTACTTC
d_gene: .
v_gene: TRBV7-9
abundance: many
j_gene: TRBJ2-7

CDR3aa: CASNPGSPGTEAFF
CDR3nt: TGTGCCAGCAACCCGGGCTCCCCGGGGACTGAAGCTTTCTTT
d_gene: .
v_gene: TRBV2
abundance: many
j_gene: TRBJ1-1

CDR3aa: CASTRTGTDTQYF
CDR3nt: TGTGCCAGCACAAGGACAGGGACAGATACGCAGTATTTT
d_gene: TRBD1
v_gene: TRBV6-1
abundance: many
j_gene: TRBJ2-3

CDR3aa: CASRGTVRDQPQHF
CDR3nt: TGCGCCAGCAGGGGAACAGTTAGGGATCAGCCCCAGCATTTT
d_gene: .
v_gene: TRBV10-1
abundance: .
j_gene: TRBJ1-5

CDR3aa: CASRLWGRRNTEAFF
CDR3nt: TGTGCCAGTAGGCTCTGGGGGCGGAGGAACACTGAAGCTTTCTTT
d_gene: .
v_gene: TRBV19
abundance: .
j_gene: TRBJ1-1

CDR3aa: CASSLIGSYNEQFF
CDR3nt: TGTGCCAGCAGTTTAATAGGATCCTACAATGAGCAGTTCTTC
d_gene: .
v_gene: TRBV27
abundance: .
j_gene: TRBJ2-1

CDR3aa: CASSPAGTVRQPQHF
CDR3nt: TGTGCCAGCAGCCCCGCAGGTACCGTCAGACAGCCCCAGCATTTT
d_gene: .
v_gene: TRBV6-2/TRBV6-3
abundance: few
j_gene: TRBJ1-5

CDR3aa: CATGQGLGETQYF
CDR3nt: TGTGCCACGGGACAGGGGTTGGGAGAGACCCAGTACTTC
d_gene: TRBD1
v_gene: TRBV2
abundance: many
j_gene: TRBJ2-5

CDR3aa: CAWSNGPPLEYF
CDR3nt: TGTGCCTGGAGTAATGGACCGCCGTTAGAGTACTTC
d_gene: .
v_gene: TRBV30
abundance: .
j_gene: TRBJ2-5

CDR3aa: CATSESDRENGYTF
CDR3nt: TGTGCCACCAGTGAATCGGACAGGGAGAATGGCTACACCTTC
d_gene: TRBD1
v_gene: TRBV24-1
abundance: many
j_gene: TRBJ1-2

CDR3aa: CSVSIREWGTDTQYF
CDR3nt: TGCAGCGTTTCGATCCGGGAATGGGGCACAGATACGCAGTATTTT
d_gene: .
v_gene: TRBV29-1
abundance: many
j_gene: TRBJ2-3